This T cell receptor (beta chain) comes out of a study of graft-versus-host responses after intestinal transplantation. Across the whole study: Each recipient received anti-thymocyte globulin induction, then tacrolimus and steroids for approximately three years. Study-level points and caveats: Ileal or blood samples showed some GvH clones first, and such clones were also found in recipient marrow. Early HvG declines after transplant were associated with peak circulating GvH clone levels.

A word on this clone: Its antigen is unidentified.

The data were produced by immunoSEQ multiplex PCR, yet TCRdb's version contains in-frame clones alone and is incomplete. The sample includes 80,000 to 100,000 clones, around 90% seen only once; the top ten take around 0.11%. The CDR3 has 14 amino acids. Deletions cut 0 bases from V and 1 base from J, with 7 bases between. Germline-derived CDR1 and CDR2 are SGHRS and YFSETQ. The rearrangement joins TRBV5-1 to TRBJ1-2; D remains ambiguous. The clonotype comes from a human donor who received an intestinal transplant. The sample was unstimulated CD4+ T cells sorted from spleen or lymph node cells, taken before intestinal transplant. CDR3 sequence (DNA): TGCGCCAGCAGCTTGGAAGCGAGTAACTATGGCTACACCTTC. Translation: CASSLEASNYGYTF.